Below are 12 T cell receptor beta chains sequenced from a single sample in a study of shared clonotypes between healthy human individuals. Sequencing used immunoSEQ multiplex PCR; TCRdb keeps in-frame clones, though not all of them. Of about 520,000 clones in the sample, about 96% were seen once. The specimen was naive CD4+ T cells sorted from blood. Subset: CD45RA+ positively selected. These receptors came from a woman in her twenties or thirties in good health.

This clone came up once. The chain couples TRBV6-6 to TRBJ1-5; 8 nucleotides line up with TRBD1. Germline values: CDR1 MNHNY, CDR2 SVGAGI (reference sequence). The CDR3 length is 14 residues. V lost 6 bases and J lost 7; bases outside the gene matches: 8. The CDR3 loop is CASRPQGARQPQHF. CDR3 bases: TGTGCCAGCAGACCTCAGGGGGCCCGGCAGCCCCAGCATTTT.

This sequence joins TRBV9 and TRBJ2-1, with D hard to call. V lost 0 bases, J lost 0 bases, and 19 bases lay in between. In germline, CDR1 is SGDLS, CDR2 YYNGEE. This CDR3 has 19 residues. As DNA, the CDR3 is TGTGCCAGCAGCGTAGCTCCCGGCGACACTCCGAGCTCCTACAATGAGCAGTTCTTC. The encoded protein is CASSVAPGDTPSSYNEQFF.

This chain uses TRBV19 with TRBJ1-4; D is perhaps TRBD1 (5 bases). V lost 3 bases to trimming and J lost 5 bases, with 10 bases between them. CDR3 size: 14 residues. Germline V gene lookup returns CDR1 LNHDA and CDR2 SQIVND (reference sequence). CDR3: CASSIGGTNEKLFF. CDR3 nucleotide sequence: TGTGCCAGTAGTATTGGCGGGACCAATGAAAAACTGTTTTTT.

This chain uses TRBV5-1 with TRBJ1-1; no definite D call. Germline CDR1 SGHRS, CDR2 YFSETQ. This CDR3 has 16 amino acids. With 4 bases removed from V and 0 bases from J, the gap between germline ends came to 16 bases. The CDR3 nucleotides read TGCGCCAGCAGCCCATCACCGGACGGTTTGAACACTGAAGCTTTCTTT. This gives the protein CASSPSPDGLNTEAFF.

V and J are TRBV6-6 and TRBJ1-3; TRBD1 might be the D (5 bases). V was trimmed by 10 bases and J by 4 bases, leaving 14 bases between them. This CDR3 spans 13 amino acids. Germline V gives CDR1 MNHNY, CDR2 SVGAGI (reference sequence). For the CDR3, the DNA is TGTGCCACGTCCGGGGGATCCGGAAACACCATATATTTT. This gives the protein CATSGGSGNTIYF.

The sample holds a few counts of this clone. The chain has TRBV19 and TRBJ1-1; D not resolved. Germline assignment: CDR1 LNHDA and CDR2 SQIVND (reference sequence). Between the trimmed V and J ends, which lost 6 bases and 3 bases, there was a span of 11 bases. The CDR3 contains 13 residues. The CDR3 sequence is CASSERVDTEAFF. DNA of the CDR3: TGTGCCAGTAGCGAAAGGGTGGACACTGAAGCTTTCTTT.

The chain combines TRBV19 with TRBJ1-1; TRBD1 might be the D (5 bases). This CDR3 is 14 amino acids long. The germline gives CDR1 LNHDA, CDR2 SQIVND (reference sequence). Trimming removed 1 base at V and 6 bases at J, with 12 bases between. CDR3 in DNA: TGTGCCAGTAGTATAGGGGCCAGGGCAGCTGAAGCTTTCTTT. Its translation: CASSIGARAAEAFF.

The V call is TRBV6-1, the J call TRBJ2-6; the D gene is possibly TRBD1 (5 bases). Between the trimmed V and J ends, which lost 0 bases and 5 bases, there was a span of 8 bases. CDR1 is MNHNS and CDR2 is SASEGT in the germline V gene. The CDR3 totals 15 residues. The CDR3, as DNA: TGTGCCAGCAGTGAAGCAAGGGGCTGGGCCAACGTCCTGACTTTC. Protein sequence: CASSEARGWANVLTF.

The chain links TRBV11-2 to TRBJ2-7; D unclear. The CDR3 runs to 13 residues. Deletions cut 5 bases from V and 6 bases from J, with 14 bases between. CDR1 is SGHAT, CDR2 FQNNGV, per germline. The CDR3 DNA is TGTGCCAGCAGCCCCCGGGCACCGTCCGAGCAGTACTTC. As protein: CASSPRAPSEQYF.

V gene TRBV2 combines with J gene TRBJ2-3, with D perhaps matching TRBD1 (6 bases). Germline lookup yields CDR1 SNHLY and CDR2 FYNNEI. V was trimmed by 6 bases and J by 4 bases, leaving 11 bases between them. The CDR3 runs to 13 residues. CDR3 bases: TGTGCCAGCAGGCAGGGGTTACCAGATACGCAGTATTTT. It codes for CASRQGLPDTQYF. The complete variable domain, with remaining parts taken from reference TRBV2 and TRBJ2-3, reads EPEVTQTPSHQVTQMGQEVILRCVPISNHLYFYWYRQILGQKVEFLVSFYNNEISEKSEIFDDQFSVERPDGSNFTLKIRSTKLEDSAMYFCASRQGLPDTQYFGPGTRLTVL.

This clone was counted a few times. The chain employs TRBV5-4 and TRBJ2-7; D not certain. Per the germline V gene, CDR1 is SGHNT and CDR2 is YYREEE (reference sequence). The CDR3 spans 11 residues. Trimming shortened V by 0 bases and J by 6 bases, and 4 bases separated the two germline ends. CDR3 bases: TGTGCCAGCAGCTTGGACAGCGAGCAGTACTTC. Translated: CASSLDSEQYF.

This clone was counted once. V and J are TRBV11-2 and TRBJ2-5; tentative D call: TRBD2 (6 bases). The CDR3 has 14 amino acids. Germline CDR1 SGHAT, CDR2 FQNNGV. V was pared by 1 base and J by 4 bases, with 10 bases between. CDR3: CASSLVLGGETQYF. The CDR3 region has the DNA TGTGCCAGCAGCTTAGTTCTGGGAGGAGAGACCCAGTACTTC.